These 5 T cell receptor beta chains share one sample of origin, sequenced in a study of blood T cell repertoires in COVID-19. Generated by immunoSEQ multiplex PCR, the TCRdb table keeps only in-frame clones and is missing some. The data contain approximately 94,000 clones, approximately 89% of them singletons. The sample consisted of peripheral blood. The receptors come from a man aged 45-65 years with active COVID-19.

The chain is built from TRBV12-3 or TRBV12-4 and TRBJ1-1; 7 bases match TRBD1. The CDR3 loop spans 13 amino acids. Trimming took 5 bases from V and 10 from J; bases not matched to a gene: 10. In DNA form, the CDR3 reads TGTGCCAGCAGTATCGGACAGGTTACTAGAGCTTTCTTT. Its protein product is CASSIGQVTRAFF.

The rearrangement links TRBV10-3 to TRBJ1-6; 7 bases line up with TRBD1. J lost 7 bases, V lost 0 bases, and 3 bases had no gene match. The CDR3 covers 15 residues. The V gene's germline CDR1 is ENHRY and CDR2 SYGVKD. The CDR3 sequence is CAISESGTANSPLHF. The CDR3 nucleotides are TGTGCCATCAGTGAGTCGGGGACAGCAAATTCACCCCTCCACTTT.

This chain connects TRBV3-1 (or the pseudogene TRBV3-2) to TRBJ1-2; TRBD1 agrees at 7 bases. Germline V gives CDR1 LGHDT, CDR2 YNNKEL (reference sequence). The CDR3 extends over 16 amino acids. Trimming at V came to 1 base and at J to 3 bases, leaving 8 bases not matched to a gene. The CDR3 reads CASSQAVSGGYYGYTF. The CDR3 nucleotides are TGTGCCAGCAGCCAAGCTGTTTCAGGGGGTTACTATGGCTACACCTTC.

The V and J genes are TRBV7-8 and TRBJ1-1, with 12 bases aligning to TRBD1. CDR1 SGHVS and CDR2 FQNEAQ come from the germline V gene. The length of the CDR3 is 14 residues. J lost 6 bases, V lost 5 bases, and 4 bases had no gene match. CDR3 sequence reads: CASSTGTGGAEAFF. The CDR3 DNA follows: TGTGCCAGCAGCACAGGGACAGGGGGCGCTGAAGCTTTCTTT.

CDR3 coding DNA: TGTGCCAGCAGTGTAACACAGACAAATGGCTACACCTTC. Translating it yields CASSVTQTNGYTF. This sequence joins TRBV2 and TRBJ1-2; no firm D call. Trimming pared 4 bases from V and 6 bases from J, leaving 12 bases between. Germline values: CDR1 SNHLY, CDR2 FYNNEI. The CDR3 sequence is 13 residues long.